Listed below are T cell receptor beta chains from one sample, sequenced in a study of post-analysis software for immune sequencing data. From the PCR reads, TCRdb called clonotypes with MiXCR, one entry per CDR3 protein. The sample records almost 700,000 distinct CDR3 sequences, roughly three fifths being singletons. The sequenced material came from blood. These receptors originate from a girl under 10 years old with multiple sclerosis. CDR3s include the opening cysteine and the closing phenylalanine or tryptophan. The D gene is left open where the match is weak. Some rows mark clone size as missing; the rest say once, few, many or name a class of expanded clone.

CAISDLDRGRIYGYTF	TGTGCCATCAGTGACCTCGACAGGGGGCGAATCTATGGCTACACCTTC	TRBD1	TRBJ1-2	-	TRBV10-3
CASTLFHETQYF	TGTGCCAGCACCCTCTTTCACGAGACCCAGTACTTC	-	TRBJ2-5	few	TRBV5-6
CATSRGHPTDTQYF	TGTGCCACCTCACGGGGGCACCCAACAGATACGCAGTATTTT	-	TRBJ2-3	once	TRBV24-1
CASSLYRANEQFF	TGTGCCAGCAGTTTATACAGGGCCAATGAGCAGTTCTTC	-	TRBJ2-1	-	TRBV12-3/TRBV12-4
CSARSDRVGETQYF	TGCAGTGCTCGATCGGACAGGGTAGGAGAGACCCAGTACTTC	TRBD1	TRBJ2-5	-	TRBV20-1
CSAISQSPGEAFF	TGCAGTGCTATTTCACAGTCACCGGGTGAAGCTTTCTTT	-	TRBJ1-1	-	TRBV20-1
CASGTGTGDSPLHF	TGTGCCAGCGGAACCGGGACAGGTGATTCACCCCTCCACTTT	TRBD1	TRBJ1-6	-	TRBV12-3/TRBV12-4
CASSLGLGAGGFSSEQYF	TGTGCCAGCAGCTTAGGTCTTGGTGCAGGGGGCTTCTCCTCCGAGCAGTACTTC	TRBD1	TRBJ2-7	-	TRBV7-9
CATSAQRRTTGGQETQYF	TGTGCCACCAGTGCCCAACGGAGGACGACGGGGGGTCAAGAGACCCAGTACTTC	TRBD2	TRBJ2-5	-	TRBV24-1
CASSRDYLDEQFF	TGCGCCAGCAGCCGGGACTATCTCGATGAGCAGTTCTTC	TRBD2	TRBJ2-1	once	TRBV5-1
CASSFTASGGYTF	TGTGCCAGCAGCTTCACCGCTAGTGGTGGCTACACCTTC	-	TRBJ1-2	many	TRBV7-3
CASSPTGTSWVYGYTF	TGTGCCAGCAGCCCAACAGGGACCTCTTGGGTGTATGGCTACACCTTC	-	TRBJ1-2	-	TRBV12-3/TRBV12-4
CSAGTGGINEQFF	TGCAGTGCTGGGACAGGGGGCATCAATGAGCAGTTCTTC	TRBD1	TRBJ2-1	-	TRBV20-1
CASSFTRGVRTQYF	TGTGCCAGTAGTTTTACACGGGGTGTTAGGACCCAGTACTTC	-	TRBJ2-5	-	TRBV19
CASSPGQPNEQFF	TGTGCCAGCAGCCCGGGACAGCCCAATGAGCAGTTCTTC	TRBD1	TRBJ2-1	-	TRBV7-2
CASSYSGEVVYGYTF	TGTGCCAGCAGTTACTCTGGGGAAGTCGTCTATGGCTACACCTTC	-	TRBJ1-2	-	TRBV6-5
CSARRGQGAPNYGYTF	TGCAGCGCCCGAAGGGGACAGGGGGCACCCAACTATGGCTACACCTTC	TRBD1	TRBJ1-2	-	TRBV29-1
CASARRNTEAFF	TGTGCCAGCGCGCGGAGGAACACTGAAGCTTTCTTT	-	TRBJ1-1	few	TRBV2
CSVAEGAGQPQHF	TGCAGCGTTGCCGAGGGGGCGGGGCAGCCCCAGCATTTT	TRBD1	TRBJ1-5	few	TRBV29-1
CASSLSPTSGLGNIQYF	TGCGCCAGCAGCTTGTCCCCGACTAGTGGGCTTGGAAACATTCAGTACTTC	-	TRBJ2-4	-	TRBV5-1
CASSLIGGTYEQYF	TGTGCCAGCAGCTTGATCGGTGGGACCTACGAGCAGTACTTC	-	TRBJ2-7	few	TRBV7-3
CASVQRGASTDTQYF	TGTGCCAGCGTTCAGCGGGGGGCCTCCACAGATACGCAGTATTTT	TRBD2	TRBJ2-3	-	TRBV2
CASSLEGASSGANVLTF	TGTGCCAGCAGTTTAGAGGGGGCGAGCTCTGGGGCCAACGTCCTGACTTTC	TRBD1	TRBJ2-6	-	TRBV27
CASSPGNPDTQYF	TGCGCCAGCAGCCCTGGGAACCCGGATACGCAGTATTTT	-	TRBJ2-3	few	TRBV5-1
CASSPGGLGGGETQYF	TGTGCCAGCAGCCCTGGGGGTCTCGGGGGTGGAGAGACCCAGTACTTC	-	TRBJ2-5	-	TRBV3-1
CATKGGGLDTQYF	TGTGCCACAAAGGGGGGGGGCCTAGATACGCAGTATTTT	-	TRBJ2-3	-	TRBV6-5
CASSLATSGNIQYF	TGCGCCAGCAGCCTGGCGACTAGCGGGAACATTCAGTACTTC	TRBD2	TRBJ2-4	-	TRBV5-1
CASNPGGWLGYTF	TGTGCCAGCAACCCTGGGGGCTGGCTTGGCTACACCTTC	-	TRBJ1-2	-	TRBV6-5
CASSLPDLREQFF	TGTGCCAGCAGCTTACCGGATCTACGGGAGCAGTTCTTC	-	TRBJ2-1	-	TRBV7-2
CSVEELTGGGYTF	TGCAGCGTTGAAGAACTGACGGGGGGAGGCTACACCTTC	-	TRBJ1-2	-	TRBV29-1
CASGFTGTSEQYF	TGCGCCAGTGGATTTACCGGGACATCCGAGCAGTACTTC	-	TRBJ2-7	few	TRBV5-1
CASSPGTSPSTDTQYF	TGTGCCAGCAGTCCGGGGACTAGCCCTAGCACAGATACGCAGTATTTT	TRBD2	TRBJ2-3	-	TRBV12-3/TRBV12-4
CASSSGGGAYEQYF	TGTGCCAGTTCAAGTGGTGGGGGGGCCTACGAGCAGTACTTC	TRBD2	TRBJ2-7	-	TRBV12-3/TRBV12-4
CASSFSRGKFFEQFF	TGTGCCAGCAGCTTCTCCCGGGGGAAATTCTTTGAGCAGTTCTTC	-	TRBJ2-1	-	TRBV7-8
CAISEVEGADTQYF	TGTGCCATCAGTGAGGTAGAAGGGGCAGATACGCAGTATTTT	-	TRBJ2-3	few	TRBV10-3
CASSLDRQGTDTQYF	TGTGCCAGCAGCTTAGATCGACAGGGCACAGATACGCAGTATTTT	-	TRBJ2-3	-	TRBV7-2
CSAITSGRFDNEQFF	TGCAGTGCTATTACTAGCGGGAGGTTTGACAATGAGCAGTTCTTC	TRBD2	TRBJ2-1	few	TRBV20-1
CASSLAQGRGEETQYF	TGTGCCAGCAGCTTAGCTCAGGGGAGGGGTGAAGAGACCCAGTACTTC	-	TRBJ2-5	-	TRBV11-2